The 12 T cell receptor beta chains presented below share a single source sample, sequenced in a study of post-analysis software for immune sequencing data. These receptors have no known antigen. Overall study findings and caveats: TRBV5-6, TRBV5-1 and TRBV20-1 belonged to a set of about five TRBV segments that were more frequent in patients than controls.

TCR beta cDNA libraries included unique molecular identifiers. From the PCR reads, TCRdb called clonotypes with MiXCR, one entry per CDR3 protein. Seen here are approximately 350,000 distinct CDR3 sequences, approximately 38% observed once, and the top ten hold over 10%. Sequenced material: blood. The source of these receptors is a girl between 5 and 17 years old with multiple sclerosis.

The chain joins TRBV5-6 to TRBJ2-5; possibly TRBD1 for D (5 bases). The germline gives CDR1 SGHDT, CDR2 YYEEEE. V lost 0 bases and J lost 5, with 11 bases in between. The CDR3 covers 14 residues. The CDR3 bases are TGTGCCAGCAGCTTGGAAGGGGCCTGGGAGACCCAGTACTTC. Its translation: CASSLEGAWETQYF.

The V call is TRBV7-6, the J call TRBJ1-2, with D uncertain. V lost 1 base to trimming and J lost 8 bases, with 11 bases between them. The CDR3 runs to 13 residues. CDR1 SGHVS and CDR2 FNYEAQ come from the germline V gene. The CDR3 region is CASSLGGSGGYTF. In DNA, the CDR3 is TGTGCCAGCAGCTTAGGTGGTTCGGGGGGCTACACCTTC.

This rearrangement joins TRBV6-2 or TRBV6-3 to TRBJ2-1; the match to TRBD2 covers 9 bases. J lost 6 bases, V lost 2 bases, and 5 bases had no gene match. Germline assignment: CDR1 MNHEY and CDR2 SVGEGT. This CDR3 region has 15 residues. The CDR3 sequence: CASSYLAGGTNEQFF. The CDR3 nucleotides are TGTGCCAGCAGTTACCTCGCGGGGGGGACCAATGAGCAGTTCTTC.

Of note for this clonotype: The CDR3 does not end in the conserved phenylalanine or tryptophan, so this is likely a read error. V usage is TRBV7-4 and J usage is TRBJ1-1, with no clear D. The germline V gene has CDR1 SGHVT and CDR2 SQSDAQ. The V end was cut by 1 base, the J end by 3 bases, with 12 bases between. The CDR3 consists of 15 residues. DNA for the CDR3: TGTGCCAGCAGCTTAGGTACCTTTGGGGACACTGAAGCTTTCTGT. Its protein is CASSLGTFGDTEAFC.

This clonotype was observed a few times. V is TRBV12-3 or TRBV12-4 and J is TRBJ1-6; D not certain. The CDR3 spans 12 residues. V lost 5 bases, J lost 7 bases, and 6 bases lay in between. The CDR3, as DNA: TGTGCCAGCAGTGCGCGAAATTCACCCCTCCACTTT. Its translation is CASSARNSPLHF.

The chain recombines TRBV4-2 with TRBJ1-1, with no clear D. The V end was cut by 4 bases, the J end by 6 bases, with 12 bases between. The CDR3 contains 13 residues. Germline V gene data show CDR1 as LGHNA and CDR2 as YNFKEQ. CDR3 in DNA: TGTGCCAGCAGCCCCGTTCTGGGGTCTGAAGCTTTCTTT. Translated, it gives CASSPVLGSEAFF.

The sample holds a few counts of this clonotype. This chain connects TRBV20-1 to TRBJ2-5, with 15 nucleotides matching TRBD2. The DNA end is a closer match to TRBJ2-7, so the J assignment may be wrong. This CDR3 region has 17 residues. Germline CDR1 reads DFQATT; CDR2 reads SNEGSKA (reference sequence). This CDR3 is CSAHILGLAGGQYEQYF. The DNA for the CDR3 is TGCAGTGCCCATATACTGGGACTAGCGGGGGGCCAGTACGAGCAGTACTTC.

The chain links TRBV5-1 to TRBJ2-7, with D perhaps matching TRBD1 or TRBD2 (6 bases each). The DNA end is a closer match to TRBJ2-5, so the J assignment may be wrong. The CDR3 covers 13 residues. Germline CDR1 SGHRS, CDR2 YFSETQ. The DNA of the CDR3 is TGCGCCAGCAGCGCGGGGACAAAAGAGACCCAGTACTTC. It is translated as CASSAGTKETQYF.

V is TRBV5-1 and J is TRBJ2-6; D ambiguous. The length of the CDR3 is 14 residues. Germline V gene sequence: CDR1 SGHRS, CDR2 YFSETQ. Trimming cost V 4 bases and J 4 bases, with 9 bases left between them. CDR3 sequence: CASSTSRGANVLTF. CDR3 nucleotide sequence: TGCGCCAGCAGCACCAGCAGGGGGGCCAACGTCCTGACTTTC.

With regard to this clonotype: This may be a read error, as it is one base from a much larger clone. CDR3 amino acids: CASGTLAGVYNEQFF. The CDR3 DNA reads TGCGCCAGCGGCACACTAGCGGGGGTCTACAATGAGCAGTTCTTC. This sequence joins TRBV5-1 and TRBJ2-1; 11 nucleotides agree with TRBD2. Germline trimming cut 7 bases from V and 3 bases from J; bases unmatched to any gene: 6. CDR3 length: 15 residues. CDR1 is SGHRS, CDR2 YFSETQ, per germline.

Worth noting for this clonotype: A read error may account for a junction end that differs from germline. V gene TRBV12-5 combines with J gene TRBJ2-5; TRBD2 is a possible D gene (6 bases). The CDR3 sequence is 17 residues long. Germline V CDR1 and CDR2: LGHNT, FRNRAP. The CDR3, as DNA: TGTGCCAGTGGTTTGGTGGTTAGCGGAACCTCCAGGGAGACCCAGTACTTC. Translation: CASGLVVSGTSRETQYF.

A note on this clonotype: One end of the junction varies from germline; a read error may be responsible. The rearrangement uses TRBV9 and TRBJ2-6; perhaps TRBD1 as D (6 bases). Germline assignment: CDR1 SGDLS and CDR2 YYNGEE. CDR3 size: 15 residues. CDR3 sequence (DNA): TGTGCCAGCAGCGCACCAGGGGCTGGGACCAACGTCCTGACTTTC. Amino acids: CASSAPGAGTNVLTF.